The T cell receptor beta chain described here comes from a study of shared clonotypes between healthy human individuals. Some clones are missing from TCRdb's copy, which holds only in-frame ones; the method was immunoSEQ multiplex PCR. This repertoire shows 2 million to 3 million clones, 93% found once; its top ten account for approximately 0.35%. This CDR3 region has 12 residues. Germline V lookup: CDR1 GTSNPN, CDR2 SVGIG (reference sequence). V lost 7 bases and J lost 6, with 15 bases in between. This receptor was taken from a young man in good health. Some clones in this sample may be carry-over from other donors' samples. Sequenced input: naive CD4+ T cells from PBMCs. The subset is: CD45RA+ positively selected. The rearrangement links TRBV30 to TRBJ1-1; D is perhaps TRBD1 (6 bases). The CDR3 loop is CASSGQRSEAFF. The DNA for the CDR3 is TGTGCCTCCTCAGGACAGAGATCTGAAGCTTTCTTT.